This TCR beta chain was identified in a study of PD-L1 blockade in urothelial cancer. Study details: Blood gave a median approximately 150,000 T cells.

In its sample, this clone was seen once. No antigen is known for it. Study results and limitations: In blood sampled pretreatment, TCR clonality below the median predicted better survival.

Unmatched junction bases numbered 6, after V lost 1 base and J lost 4 bases. The CDR3 runs 16 residues. Looked up from germline, CDR1 is LNHDA and CDR2 is SQIVND (reference sequence). Time point denoted: peripheral blood 6 weeks after treatment start. A total of 1 to 8 samples per patient were collected pretreatment and on-treatment. Every PCR got spiked synthetic TCR analog templates. The table came from immunoSEQ multiplex PCR; TCRdb's copy has only in-frame clones and leaves some out. In the table there are 100,000 to 150,000 clones, about 82% of which are singletons. The sample here was PBMCs, taken around atezolizumab (anti-PD-L1) treatment. V and J are TRBV19 and TRBJ1-5; the match to TRBD1 covers 8 bases. This receptor was taken from a man aged 50 to 60 with urothelial cancer. The CDR3 protein is CASSIVGQGANQPQHF. Written as DNA, the CDR3 is TGTGCCAGTAGTATAGTGGGCCAGGGGGCTAATCAGCCCCAGCATTTT.